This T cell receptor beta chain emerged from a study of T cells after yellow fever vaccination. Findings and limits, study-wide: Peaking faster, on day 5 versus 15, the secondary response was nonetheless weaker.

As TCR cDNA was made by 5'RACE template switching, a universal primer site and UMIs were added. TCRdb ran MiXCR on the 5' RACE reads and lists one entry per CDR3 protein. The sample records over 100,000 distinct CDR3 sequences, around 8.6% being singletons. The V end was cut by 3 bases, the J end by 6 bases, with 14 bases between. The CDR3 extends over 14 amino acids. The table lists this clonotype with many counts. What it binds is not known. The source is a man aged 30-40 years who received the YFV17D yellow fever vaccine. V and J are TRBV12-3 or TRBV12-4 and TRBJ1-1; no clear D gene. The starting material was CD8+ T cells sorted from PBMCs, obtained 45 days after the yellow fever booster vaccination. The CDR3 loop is CASSFGGGGAEAFF. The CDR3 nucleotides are TGTGCCAGCAGTTTTGGAGGCGGTGGAGCTGAAGCTTTCTTT.